Detailed here is one T cell receptor beta chain. The antigen is not known. The record originates from a study of CD8+ T cells in alopecia areata. Whole-study context: Treated patients were dosed with oral tofacitinib, taking 5 to 10 mg twice daily. Treatment ran 6 to 18 months, with 6 months of follow-up afterward.

In each case, RNA was isolated and then reverse transcribed into cDNA as the sequencing template. Sequencing was performed with immunoSEQ multiplex PCR; in TCRdb, only in-frame clones are kept and a portion is missing. The profile shows 150,000 to 200,000 clones, around 60% of them singletons. CDR3 length equals 12 residues. V was cut by 3 bases and J by 11 bases, with 14 bases left in between. Looked up from germline, CDR1 is SGHRS and CDR2 is YFSETQ. Both peripheral blood and punch biopsies of lesional scalp skin were obtained from patients who had alopecia areata. Study outcomes and limitations: Alopecia totalis/universalis scalp especially showed more expanded CD8+ clones than normal scalp.

V is TRBV5-1 and J is TRBJ1-1, with D maybe TRBD1 (6 bases). The TCR comes from a human donor with alopecia areata. The specimen comprised CD4+ T cells sorted from blood, sampled at week 0. For the CDR3, the DNA is TGCGCCAGCAGCTCGGGACAATTGGTGGCTTTCTTT. Translating it yields CASSSGQLVAFF.